The T cell receptor (beta chain) under discussion was sequenced for a study of blood T cell repertoires in COVID-19. Study details: Samples taken during acute and convalescent COVID-19 were collected in the United States, Italy and Spain. The analysed material was cDNA or gDNA that came from T cells, B-cell-depleted T cells, or PBMCs.

Per the study methods: Reference gene primer amplification gave nucleated cell count estimates. Data came from immunoSEQ multiplex PCR; TCRdb stores just in-frame clones and leaves some out. V and J calls and clone size are those listed in that table; D and trimming were worked out from the DNA. The sample yields some 80,000 clones, approximately 84% seen once. V was cut by 1 base and J by 0 bases, with 13 bases left in between. CDR3 length: 17 amino acids. CDR1 and CDR2 (germline): LGHDT, YNNKEL (reference sequence). This sequence was found in a human donor in a cohort sampled during active COVID-19. Material: peripheral blood. V and J are TRBV3-1 (or the pseudogene TRBV3-2) and TRBJ1-3; possibly TRBD1 for D (5 bases). The CDR3 sequence: CASSQGSRGTSGNTIYF. The CDR3 DNA reads as TGTGCCAGCAGCCAAGGGTCCCGGGGGACCTCTGGAAACACCATATATTTT.